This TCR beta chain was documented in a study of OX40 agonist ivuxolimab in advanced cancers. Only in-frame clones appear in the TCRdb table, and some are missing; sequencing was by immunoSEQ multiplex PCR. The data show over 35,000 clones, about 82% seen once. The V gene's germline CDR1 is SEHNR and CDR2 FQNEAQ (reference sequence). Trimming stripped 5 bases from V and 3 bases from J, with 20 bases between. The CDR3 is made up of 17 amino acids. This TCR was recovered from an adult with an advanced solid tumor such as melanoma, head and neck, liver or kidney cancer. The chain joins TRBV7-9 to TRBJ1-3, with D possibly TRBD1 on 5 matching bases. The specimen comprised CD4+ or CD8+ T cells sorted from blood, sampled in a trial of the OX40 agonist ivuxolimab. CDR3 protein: CASSRTVGGTGGNTIYF. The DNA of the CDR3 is TGTGCCAGCAGCCGAACTGTTGGGGGGACGGGTGGAAACACCATATATTTT.